These 13 T cell receptor beta chains share one sample of origin, sequenced in a study of blood T cells in healthy people across ages. Then a second PCR, running roughly 7 to 11 cycles, was carried out with a sample-barcoded 5' primer and a J-beta primer mix. A single record per CDR3 protein comes from TCRdb applying MiXCR to the 5' RACE reads. The data show some 1,800,000 distinct CDR3 sequences, with roughly 43% seen just once and roughly 23% held by the top ten. Sequencing was performed on blood. These receptors all come from a human donor in good health.

V is TRBV20-1 and J is TRBJ1-1, with 7 bases matching TRBD1. CDR1 and CDR2 from the germline V gene are DFQATT and SNEGSKA (reference sequence). Trimming cost V 2 bases and J 4 bases; bases outside gene matches: 7. This CDR3 contains 14 residues. DNA for the CDR3: TGCAGTGCTAGACGGCAGGGGGGAAGCACTGAAGCTTTCTTT. Translation: CSARRQGGSTEAFF.

The genes are TRBV10-1 and TRBJ1-1, with a tentative D call TRBD1 (5 bases). The V gene lost 6 bases and the J gene lost 1 base, with 12 bases spanning the gap. Per germline, CDR1 WNHNN and CDR2 SYGVQD (reference sequence). CDR3 length: 14 amino acids. CDR3 sequence: CASSRGRRNTEAFF. The CDR3 coding sequence is TGCGCCAGCAGCCGGGGCAGAAGGAACACTGAAGCTTTCTTT.

This rearrangement joins TRBV6-2 or TRBV6-3 to TRBJ2-6; D is possibly TRBD1 or TRBD2 (6 bases each). V was cut by 4 bases and J by 1 base, with 26 bases left in between. This CDR3 comprises 21 residues. CDR1 is MNHEY and CDR2 is SVGEGT in the germline V gene. The CDR3 DNA is TGTGCCAGCAGTTCCCTCTCATGCCACAGGGACGGGGGATCTGGGGCCAACGTCCTGACTTTC. As protein: CASSSLSCHRDGGSGANVLTF.

In this sample, this clonotype turned up a few times. The genes are TRBV10-3 and TRBJ2-1, with a tentative D call TRBD2 (5 bases). The V end was cut by 0 bases, the J end by 0 bases, with 18 bases between. This CDR3 region has 19 residues. Germline CDR1 and CDR2: ENHRY and SYGVKD. In nucleotides, the CDR3 is TGTGCCATCAGTGAGTCATGGTATTCCGGGGAAACCTCCTACAATGAGCAGTTCTTC. Amino acid sequence: CAISESWYSGETSYNEQFF.

The chain has TRBV20-1 and TRBJ2-7; no firm D call. CDR1 is DFQATT and CDR2 is SNEGSKA in the germline V gene (reference sequence). This CDR3 region has 15 residues. The germline V and J ends were trimmed by 5 bases and 0 bases, with 17 bases remaining between them. The CDR3 DNA is TGCAGTGCTGAACAATCATGGATTAGCTCCTACGAGCAGTACTTC. It is translated as CSAEQSWISSYEQYF.

The chain recombines TRBV24-1 with TRBJ1-2; 12 bases match TRBD1. Germline loops: CDR1 KGHDR, CDR2 SFDVKD. This CDR3 region has 18 residues. Trimming cost V 2 bases and J 1 base; bases outside gene matches: 7. The DNA of the CDR3 is TGTGCCACCAGTGATTCCGGGACAGGGGGCCGGTTTAACTATGGCTACACCTTC. Translation gives CATSDSGTGGRFNYGYTF.

This clonotype has a handful of counts. The chain couples TRBV5-1 to TRBJ2-5, with 7 bases identical to TRBD2. The tail of the sequence fits TRBJ2-7 better, so the J call may be wrong. Germline V gives CDR1 SGHRS, CDR2 YFSETQ. The CDR3 is 16 residues long. This chain's CDR3 is CASSLGIPSGKYEQYF. CDR3 nucleotide sequence: TGCGCCAGCAGCTTGGGGATTCCTAGCGGAAAATACGAGCAGTACTTC.

The V and J genes are TRBV12-3 or TRBV12-4 and TRBJ2-4; a possible D gene is TRBD2 (6 bases). The V gene lost 3 bases and the J gene lost 0 bases, with 12 bases spanning the gap. The length of the CDR3 is 16 residues. DNA for the CDR3: TGTGCCAGCAGTTTGGAGGGGTTTTTAGCCAAAAACATTCAGTACTTC. This encodes CASSLEGFLAKNIQYF.

This clonotype was seen more than once but under ten times. V and J are TRBV5-1 and TRBJ1-1; no clear D. The germline V and J ends were trimmed by 4 bases and 0 bases, with 7 bases remaining between them. Germline V CDR1 and CDR2: SGHRS, YFSETQ. CDR3 length equals 13 residues. The CDR3 is CASSTMVNTEAFF. In DNA, the CDR3 is TGCGCCAGCAGCACCATGGTGAACACTGAAGCTTTCTTT.

This clonotype occurred many times. This chain links TRBV28 with TRBJ2-7; no clear D. The germline V gene encodes CDR1 MDHEN and CDR2 SYDVKM. The CDR3 covers 14 residues. The V and J ends lost 7 bases and 2 bases respectively, with 15 bases between them. The CDR3 sequence is CASKAPDITYEQYF. CDR3 DNA: TGTGCCAGCAAAGCCCCTGACATTACCTACGAGCAGTACTTC.

This chain joins TRBV5-5 and TRBJ1-2; 7 bases are a match to TRBD1. This CDR3 is built from 15 residues. Germline-derived CDR1 and CDR2 are SGHKS and YYEKEE (reference sequence). J was trimmed by 4 bases and V by 3 bases; bases with no gene match: 9. The CDR3 sequence: CASSSGGWDSYGYTF. The CDR3, as DNA: TGTGCCAGCAGCTCGGGTGGCTGGGACAGCTATGGCTACACCTTC.

This clonotype was counted once. V and J are TRBV7-3 and TRBJ1-6, with D maybe TRBD1 (5 bases). The CDR3 has 13 residues. Trimming took 1 base from V and 13 from J, leaving 11 bases between them. Germline assignment: CDR1 SGHTA and CDR2 FQGTGA. DNA for the CDR3: TGTGCCAGCAGCTTAAAAAGGGGAATTCCCCTCCACTTT. It is translated as CASSLKRGIPLHF.

This clonotype was observed a few times. The chain recombines TRBV6-1 with TRBJ1-1; 7 bases align to TRBD1. The CDR3 totals 17 residues. The J segment lost 7 bases and the V segment lost 5 bases, leaving 19 bases of the junction unmatched. Per the germline V gene, CDR1 is MNHNS and CDR2 is SASEGT. The CDR3 loop reads CASSPGTVRSTGSEAFF. CDR3 DNA: TGTGCCAGCAGTCCCGGGACAGTACGAAGCACTGGGAGTGAAGCTTTCTTT.